This T cell receptor (beta chain) derives from a study of T cell repertoires in cytomegalovirus infection (dated by TCRdb to the late 2010s). Regarding the research as a whole: Because public TCR beta signatures pointed to carriage of CMV infection together with the matching HLA type, the HLA type of each donor mattered for the analysis.

The paper's findings and limits, for the study overall: Cumulative frequency of public TCR beta family members discriminated carriers of CMV infection plus the relevant HLA type in this cohort and an independent roughly 340-donor cohort. In the ex vivo response, HLA-C-restricted CMV-specific TCR beta clonotypes were dominant, and in two of eight donors the single most frequent clonotype came from this HLA-C-restricted group.

Concerning this clonotype: It lacks a known antigen. Base qualities are not recorded, but no much larger clone differs from it by a single base.

The V end loses 1 base and the J end loses 6 bases, and a stretch of 10 bases separates them. CDR1 and CDR2 are read off the germline V gene as MNHEY and SVGEGT. The CDR3 goes from the cysteine to the valine over 13 residues. Here the CDR3 DNA is all that survives: 39 bases in frame from base 1. The sequencer listed for this sample is Illumina HiSeq 1500. TCRdb trimmed public reads at Q25 via fastp, called clones via MiXCR and kept in-frame beta chains. When rows share a CDR3 protein, they turn into one entry using the most common DNA and genes. The sample has about 680,000 distinct CDR3 sequences on record, roughly 24% of them singletons. The top ten clonotypes cover less than 9.5% of the sample.

This TCR was recovered from a human donor in good health (CMV status not recorded). Some clones in this sample may be carry-over from other donors' samples. Here the chain combines TRBV6-2 or TRBV6-3 and TRBJ2-7; TRBD2 could be the D gene, as 6 bases match. Material for sequencing was CD8+ T cells from PBMCs. The sequenced DNA is TGTGCCAGCAGTTACTACGGGACTCGCGAGCAGTACGTC. It is translated as CASSYYGTREQYV.